This T cell receptor (beta chain) was sequenced for a study of glioma-infiltrating T cells. Study details: Dexamethasone exposure before glioma surgery was limited to six or fewer days.

This clonotype has just a few counts. The V segment lost 3 bases and the J segment 3 bases; nucleotides outside the gene matches: 4. The germline V gene encodes CDR1 LGHNA and CDR2 YSLEER. The CDR3 is 15 residues long. TCR alpha and beta CDR3 regions were amplified from RNA using iRepertoire nested multiplex PCR. TCRdb recomputed calls from the multiplex PCR reads with MiXCR, one row per CDR3 protein. The sample carries 300,000 to 450,000 distinct CDR3 sequences, roughly two fifths recorded once. The clonotype originates from a human donor with low-grade glioma or glioblastoma, undergoing nonglioma brain surgery, or in good health (not recorded which). The material sequenced was glioma tissue, nonneoplastic brain tissue, or PBMCs (not recorded which). The chain joins TRBV4-3 to TRBJ2-1; 8 nucleotides align to TRBD1. The CDR3 sequence: CASSHGQGRYNEQFF. The CDR3 DNA is TGCGCCAGCAGCCATGGACAGGGCCGCTACAATGAGCAGTTCTTC.